The rows below give T cell receptor beta chains drawn from one sample of a study of CD8 T cells in Susac syndrome. Each CDR3 protein is one row after TCRdb ran MiXCR on the immunoSEQ multiplex PCR reads. The sample consists of around 190,000 distinct CDR3 sequences, about 95% of them appearing once. The sample consisted of CD8+ T cells from PBMCs. The receptor source for this set is a human donor with multiple sclerosis. CDR3s leave out the opening cysteine and the closing phenylalanine or tryptophan. The order of the fields is V gene, J gene, CDR3 protein.

>TRBV29-1|TRBJ1-2
SATGNVDYGYT
>TRBV10-3|TRBJ2-2
AIREGTTGELF
>TRBV27|TRBJ1-2
ASSPLRAGGYT
>TRBV2|TRBJ2-7
ATEMGSYEQY
>TRBV20-1|TRBJ1-2
SATTGGIYGYT
>TRBV20-1|TRBJ2-2
SALPAGARNTGELF
>TRBV3-1|TRBJ2-7
ASSEAGLDNSYEQY
>TRBV25-1|TRBJ2-5
ASSEHSQETQY
>TRBV7-2|TRBJ1-2
ASSSHLQANYGYT
>TRBV29-1|TRBJ2-1
SSLGGSYNEQF
>TRBV20-1|TRBJ2-5
SARVAGGGETQY
>TRBV28|TRBJ1-6
ASSTGGGALNSPLH
>TRBV2|TRBJ2-4
ATLAKNIQY
>TRBV5-6|TRBJ2-7
ASSPGPRAYEQY
>TRBV4-1|TRBJ2-7
ASSQDREGYEQY
>TRBV9|TRBJ2-6
ASSFPKDSAGANVLT
>TRBV6-5|TRBJ1-1
ASSYNRNTEAF
>TRBV18|TRBJ2-3
ASSPAGTGVTDTQY
>TRBV7-9|TRBJ2-7
ASSAQNRGSEQY
>TRBV29-1|TRBJ1-1
SGERDNEAF
>TRBV20-1|TRBJ1-1
SAREPGTGGLIG
>TRBV24-1|TRBJ2-7
ATSDCREQY
>TRBV27|TRBJ2-3
ASSTGYDTQY
>TRBV25-1|TRBJ2-7
ASSEGSNEQY
>TRBV15|TRBJ1-2
ATSRTETPSHYGYT
>TRBV15|TRBJ1-5
ATSRWEANNQPQH
>TRBV12-3/TRBV12-4|TRBJ1-5
ASSLALSQPQH
>TRBV19|TRBJ1-4
AVGGGTNEKLF
>TRBV7-9|TRBJ2-1
ASSQMGRFNEQF
>TRBV29-1|TRBJ2-2
SVEGTDTGELF
>TRBV12-3/TRBV12-4|TRBJ2-1
ASRRRRFQDEQF
>TRBV29-1|TRBJ2-6
SVAIPNSGANVLT
>TRBV6-5|TRBJ2-1
ASSYSGGGSSYNEQF
>TRBV27|TRBJ2-5
ASSLGATQY
>TRBV27|TRBJ2-7
ASSVTGQETYEQY
>TRBV7-8|TRBJ2-7
ASSPGLLSAHEQY
>TRBV11-1|TRBJ2-7
ASSSGQGGYEQY
>TRBV5-1|TRBJ2-5
ASSPEGGGKTQY
>TRBV9|TRBJ1-4
ASSVVAERNEKLF